These 27 T cell receptor beta chains originate from one sample sequenced in a study of T cell responses to AZD1222 COVID-19 vaccine. The assay was immunoSEQ multiplex PCR, and TCRdb's table has in-frame clones only and misses some. This sample has 95,000 to 130,000 clones; around 94% occur once, and the top ten carry 1.6%. The sample here was peripheral blood, taken 28 days after the second AZD1222 dose. Source of these receptors: an adult who received the AZD1222 COVID-19 vaccine.

V gene TRBV6-5 combines with J gene TRBJ1-5; no clear D gene. Germline V gene sequence: CDR1 MNHEY, CDR2 SVGAGI. The CDR3 consists of 15 residues. With 6 bases removed from V and 10 bases from J, the gap between germline ends came to 22 bases. The DNA of the CDR3 is TGTGCCAGCAGGGACGGGGTGGCGTCAATCAGCCCCCAGCATTTT. Amino acids: CASRDGVASISPQHF.

The chain has TRBV7-2 and TRBJ1-1; D gene uncertain. The V gene's germline CDR1 is SGHTA and CDR2 FQGNSA. Trimming cost V 10 bases and J 1 base, with 13 bases left between them. The CDR3 runs 13 residues. As DNA, the CDR3 is TGTGCCACCTCGCGGGGTCCGAACACTGAAGCTTTCTTT. Protein sequence: CATSRGPNTEAFF.

CDR3: CASGMGAEAFF. Here the CDR3 DNA reads TGTGCCAGCGGGATGGGGGCTGAAGCTTTCTTT. The chain is built from TRBV27 and TRBJ1-1; tentative D call: TRBD1 (5 bases). V lost 8 bases and J 6 bases, leaving 10 bases between the germline ends. The CDR3 contains 11 residues. Germline values: CDR1 MNHEY, CDR2 SMNVEV (reference sequence).

This chain uses TRBV18 with TRBJ2-1; either TRBD1 or TRBD2 may fit D (5 bases each). Looked up from germline, CDR1 is KGHSH and CDR2 is LQKENI. The CDR3 has 15 residues. The V end lost 1 base, the J end lost 7 bases, and 14 bases lay between the germline ends. The CDR3 loop reads CASSPLQGRGNEQFF. The DNA for the CDR3 is TGTGCCAGCTCACCACTGCAGGGACGAGGGAATGAGCAGTTCTTC.

This sequence joins TRBV4-2 and TRBJ1-4, with D tentatively TRBD1 (5 bases). The CDR3 is 15 residues long. V lost 4 bases to trimming and J lost 14 bases, with 23 bases between them. Germline assignment: CDR1 LGHNA and CDR2 YNFKEQ. The CDR3: CASSPFSGTSDGLFF. The CDR3 bases are TGTGCCAGCAGCCCGTTTTCCGGGACCAGCGATGGGCTGTTTTTT.

V gene TRBV27 combines with J gene TRBJ2-2; 10 nucleotides agree with TRBD1. The CDR3 totals 18 residues. Per germline, CDR1 MNHEY and CDR2 SMNVEV (reference sequence). The junction had 9 bases not matched to a gene; V was cut back by 0 bases and J by 5 bases. In nucleotides, the CDR3 is TGTGCCAGCAGTTTATCGTCGAGGGACAGGGGATGGACCGGGGAGCTGTTTTTT. Its protein is CASSLSSRDRGWTGELFF.

V and J are TRBV28 and TRBJ1-5, with 7 bases that match TRBD1. CDR1 MDHEN and CDR2 SYDVKM come from the germline V gene. V dropped 6 bases and J dropped 5; count of bases not matched to a gene: 10. The CDR3 length is 15 residues. CDR3 DNA sequence: TGTGCCAGCAGCCCAGGGACAGCCCTTCATCAGCCCCAGCATTTT. Protein sequence: CASSPGTALHQPQHF.

This chain connects TRBV7-9 to TRBJ2-3; the D gene is possibly TRBD2 (6 bases). The germline V and J ends were trimmed by 0 bases and 1 base, with 11 bases remaining between them. This CDR3 has 16 amino acids. CDR1 is SEHNR and CDR2 is FQNEAQ in the germline V gene (reference sequence). The CDR3 reads CASSLALWGGTDTQYF. The CDR3 DNA reads as TGTGCCAGCAGCTTAGCGTTGTGGGGGGGCACAGATACGCAGTATTTT.

This sequence joins TRBV5-1 and TRBJ2-1, with D possibly called TRBD1 or TRBD2 (8 bases each). The ends were cut back, 0 bases at V and 7 bases at J, with 17 bases in the middle. Looked up from germline, CDR1 is SGHRS and CDR2 is YFSETQ. The CDR3 covers 16 residues. The DNA for the CDR3 is TGCGCCAGCAGCTTGGCGGGGGGGACAGGCCATAATGAGCAGTTCTTC. This translates into CASSLAGGTGHNEQFF. Full variable domain (rest looked up from reference TRBV5-1 and TRBJ2-1): KAGVTQTPRYLIKTRGQQVTLSCSPISGHRSVSWYQQTPGQGLQFLFEYFSETQRNKGNFPGRFSGRQFSNSRSEMNVSTLELGDSALYLCASSLAGGTGHNEQFFGPGTRLTVL.

The V call is TRBV6-4, the J call TRBJ2-3; 14 bases agree with TRBD2. J was trimmed by 8 bases and V by 6 bases; bases with no gene match: 7. This CDR3 has 15 amino acids. Germline loops: CDR1 MRHNA, CDR2 SNTAGT. CDR3 sequence: CASSPGLAGVGTQYF. For the CDR3, the DNA is TGTGCCAGCAGCCCGGGACTAGCGGGAGTAGGTACGCAGTATTTT.

To note about this clone: The germline gene is not matched at one end of the junction; a read error may be the cause. The V and J genes are TRBV2 and TRBJ1-6; tentative D call: TRBD1 (5 bases). The CDR3 spans 13 residues. The germline V gene has CDR1 SNHLY and CDR2 FYNNEI. The CDR3 sequence: CASREGWDSPLHF. DNA of the CDR3: TGTGCCAGCAGGGAAGGTTGGGACTCACCCCTCCACTTT.

The V gene is TRBV9, the J gene TRBJ2-5; 11 bases fit TRBD1. The CDR3 covers 16 residues. Looked up from germline, CDR1 is SGDLS and CDR2 is YYNGEE. J gave up 3 bases and V 4 bases, and 8 bases lay outside the gene matches. The CDR3, as DNA: TGTGCCAGCAGCCCTTCCGGGACAGGGGGGAAAGAGACCCAGTACTTC. It codes for CASSPSGTGGKETQYF.

V is TRBV10-3 and J is TRBJ2-1; 10 nucleotides agree with TRBD2. J was trimmed by 6 bases and V by 6 bases; bases with no gene match: 8. Looked up from germline, CDR1 is ENHRY and CDR2 is SYGVKD. The CDR3 contains 15 residues. Here the CDR3 DNA reads TGTGCCATCAGGCTAGCGGGAGAACGGGGCAATGAGCAGTTCTTC. Amino acids: CAIRLAGERGNEQFF.

The V gene is TRBV11-2, the J gene TRBJ1-1; no clear D gene. The CDR3 has 13 amino acids. Germline CDR1 and CDR2: SGHAT and FQNNGV. V was clipped by 5 bases and J by 7 bases, with 14 bases between them. Written as DNA, the CDR3 is TGTGCCAGCAGCGCCCAACTGGCTAATGAAGCTTTCTTT. It encodes CASSAQLANEAFF.

This clone was found once. The chain is built from TRBV15 and TRBJ1-3; no firm D call. The CDR3 runs 16 residues. Trimming cost V 0 bases and J 0 bases, with 9 bases left between them. The V gene's germline CDR1 is LNHNV and CDR2 YYDKDF (reference sequence). In DNA form, the CDR3 reads TGTGCCACCAGCAGAGATAGGCAGAACTCTGGAAACACCATATATTTT. This encodes CATSRDRQNSGNTIYF.

The rearrangement joins TRBV7-3 to TRBJ1-1, with D hard to call. The CDR3 length is 15 residues. V gave up 2 bases and J gave up 6 bases, with 16 bases separating them. In germline, CDR1 is SGHTA, CDR2 FQGTGA. CDR3 sequence (DNA): TGTGCCAGCAGCTTACGACGTATCACGGGCTCTGAAGCTTTCTTT. The encoded protein is CASSLRRITGSEAFF.

The chain employs TRBV6-2 or TRBV6-3 and TRBJ2-1, with 8 bases lining up with TRBD2. The CDR3 consists of 16 residues. The germline CDR1 and CDR2 sequences are MNHEY and SVGEGT. The J segment lost 8 bases and the V segment lost 0 bases, leaving 9 bases of the junction unmatched. The DNA for the CDR3 is TGTGCCAGCAGTTACTCGAGTTCGGGAGGGCAAGATGAGCAGTTCTTC. It codes for CASSYSSSGGQDEQFF.

The rearrangement joins TRBV15 to TRBJ2-7, with a tentative D call TRBD1 (5 bases). Germline loops: CDR1 LNHNV, CDR2 YYDKDF (reference sequence). Trimming took 3 bases from V and 6 from J, leaving 18 bases between them. The CDR3 extends over 15 amino acids. CDR3 sequence reads: CATSSDSPLGLEQYF. The DNA for the CDR3 is TGTGCCACCAGCAGTGACAGCCCCTTGGGGCTCGAGCAGTACTTC. Full variable domain (rest looked up from reference TRBV15 and TRBJ2-7): DAMVIQNPRYQVTQFGKPVTLSCSQTLNHNVMYWYQQKSSQAPKLLFHYYDKDFNNEADTPDNFQSRRPNTSFCFLDIRSPGLGDTAMYLCATSSDSPLGLEQYFGPGTRLTVT.

This chain connects TRBV7-2 to TRBJ2-7; 9 positions agree with TRBD1. The germline gives CDR1 SGHTA, CDR2 FQGNSA. The trim removed 1 base at V and 7 bases at J, leaving 8 bases unmatched. This CDR3 contains 15 residues. The CDR3 nucleotides read TGTGCCAGCAGCTTAGTTGGGACAGGGCACGCGGAGCAGTACTTC. This translates into CASSLVGTGHAEQYF.

A single count supports this clone. The chain joins TRBV28 to TRBJ1-2; TRBD1 matches 8 bases. Trimming took 6 bases from V and 4 from J; bases not matched to a gene: 16. CDR3 length equals 17 residues. Germline V CDR1 and CDR2: MDHEN, SYDVKM. The CDR3 spells CASRTNPPGQEFYGYTF. As DNA, the CDR3 is TGTGCCAGCAGAACTAATCCTCCGGGACAGGAGTTCTATGGCTACACCTTC.

This CDR3 reads CASSLGTGGNTEAFF. DNA of the CDR3: TGTGCCAGCAGCCTCGGGACGGGGGGAAACACTGAAGCTTTCTTT. The rearrangement joins TRBV7-9 to TRBJ1-1; weak D call: TRBD1 (5 bases). This CDR3 comprises 15 residues. The germline V gene has CDR1 SEHNR and CDR2 FQNEAQ (reference sequence). The ends were cut back, 5 bases at V and 2 bases at J, with 15 bases in the middle.

The V and J genes are TRBV7-2 and TRBJ2-2, with 8 nucleotides matching TRBD1. J was trimmed by 7 bases and V by 5 bases; bases with no gene match: 3. The CDR3 has 13 residues. Germline CDR1 is SGHTA and CDR2 is FQGNSA. As DNA, the CDR3 is TGTGCCAGCAGCACAGGGGGGCACGGGGAGCTGTTTTTT. It codes for CASSTGGHGELFF.

This sequence joins TRBV2 and TRBJ1-6; maybe TRBD1 (5 bases). The germline CDR1 and CDR2 sequences are SNHLY and FYNNEI. This CDR3 spans 13 amino acids. Trimming removed 3 bases from V and 9 bases from J, with 9 bases in between. CDR3 protein: CASSDQGGSPLHF. The CDR3, as DNA: TGTGCCAGCAGTGACCAGGGAGGTTCACCCCTCCACTTT.

This chain links TRBV10-3 with TRBJ1-5, with 8 positions matching TRBD1. The V segment lost 7 bases and the J segment 2 bases; nucleotides outside the gene matches: 4. Germline V gene lookup returns CDR1 ENHRY and CDR2 SYGVKD. The CDR3 totals 14 residues. Here the CDR3 reads CAINTGGGNQPQHF. The DNA for the CDR3 is TGTGCCATCAATACAGGGGGAGGCAATCAGCCCCAGCATTTT.

This clone was counted only a few times. This chain uses TRBV2 with TRBJ1-5; TRBD1 matches at 7 bases. This CDR3 has 16 residues. The trim removed 0 bases at V and 7 bases at J, leaving 9 bases unmatched. CDR1 and CDR2 from the germline V gene are SNHLY and FYNNEI. The DNA for the CDR3 is TGTGCCAGCAGTGAAGCGCTTAGGGGGCCCGGGCAGCCCCAGCATTTT. It codes for CASSEALRGPGQPQHF.

This rearrangement joins TRBV10-1 to TRBJ1-3; perhaps TRBD1 as D (5 bases). V was trimmed by 0 bases and J by 2 bases, leaving 11 bases between them. Looked up from germline, CDR1 is WNHNN and CDR2 is SYGVQD (reference sequence). The CDR3 sequence is 16 residues long. This CDR3 reads CASSESIGATGNTIYF. Written as DNA, the CDR3 is TGCGCCAGCAGTGAGTCGATTGGGGCAACTGGAAACACCATATATTTT.

The chain has TRBV28 and TRBJ2-7; TRBD2 aligns across 9 bases. From germline, CDR1 is MDHEN and CDR2 SYDVKM. The V gene end was trimmed by 2 bases and the J gene end by 3 bases; junction bases not matched to a gene: 5. This CDR3 region has 15 residues. The CDR3 protein is CASSLELAGHYEQYF. The CDR3 region has the DNA TGTGCCAGCAGTTTAGAACTAGCGGGCCACTACGAGCAGTACTTC.